This TCR beta chain was identified during a study of T cell repertoires in aging, cancer and after chemotherapy. Turning to the study itself: Six age groups, ranging from 30 or younger to 70 or older, included the donors.

General study points: Compared with age-matched healthy donors, untreated hematological or solid cancer patients showed higher blood TCR clonality.

Multiplex touch-down PCR with TRB-A/B primers amplified rearranged V-D-J TRB sequences. TCRdb reprocessed the multiplex PCR reads with MiXCR, giving one entry per CDR3 protein. This table has 11,000 or so distinct CDR3 sequences, 20% to 30% appearing once. Germline assignment: CDR1 GTSNPN and CDR2 SVGIG (reference sequence). V was clipped by 3 bases and J by 2 bases; unmatched bases: 7. CDR3 length: 17 residues. Concerning this clonotype: The target antigen is unknown.

TCR beta rearrangements were amplified from peripheral blood genomic DNA. The gene calls are TRBV30 and TRBJ2-3; 14 bases are a match to TRBD2. The sequenced sample was blood. The sequence came from a human donor in good health. CDR3 loop: CAWSLGLAGVHTDTQYF. CDR3 bases: TGTGCCTGGAGCCTGGGACTAGCGGGGGTACACACAGATACGCAGTATTTT.